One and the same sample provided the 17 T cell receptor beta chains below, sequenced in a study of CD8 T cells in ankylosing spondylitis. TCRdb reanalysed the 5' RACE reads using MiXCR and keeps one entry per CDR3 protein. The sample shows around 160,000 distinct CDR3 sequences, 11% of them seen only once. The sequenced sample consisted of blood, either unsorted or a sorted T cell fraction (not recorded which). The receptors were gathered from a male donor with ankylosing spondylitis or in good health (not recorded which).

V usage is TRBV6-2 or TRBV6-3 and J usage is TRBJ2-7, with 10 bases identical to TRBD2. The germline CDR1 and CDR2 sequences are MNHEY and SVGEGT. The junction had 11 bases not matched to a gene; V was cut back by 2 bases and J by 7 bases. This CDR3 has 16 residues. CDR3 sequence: CASSYGGLAVLQEQYF. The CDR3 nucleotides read TGTGCCAGCAGTTACGGAGGACTAGCGGTCTTGCAGGAGCAGTACTTC.

CDR3 in amino acids: CASREGRYNEQFF. DNA of the CDR3: TGTGCCAGCAGAGAGGGACGGTACAATGAGCAGTTCTTC. The chain carries TRBV6-1 and TRBJ2-1; tentatively, D is TRBD1 or TRBD2 (5 bases each). CDR3 length: 13 amino acids. V was pared by 6 bases and J by 4 bases, with 10 bases between. Looked up from germline, CDR1 is MNHNS and CDR2 is SASEGT.

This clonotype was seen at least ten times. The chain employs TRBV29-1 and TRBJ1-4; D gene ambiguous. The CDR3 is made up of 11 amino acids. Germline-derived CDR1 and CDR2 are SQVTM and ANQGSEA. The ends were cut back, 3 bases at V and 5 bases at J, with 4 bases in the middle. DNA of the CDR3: TGCAGCGTTGAGTTAAATGAAAAACTGTTTTTT. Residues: CSVELNEKLFF.

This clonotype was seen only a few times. The CDR3 loop reads CASTRLAPVTATGELFF. The CDR3 DNA follows: TGCGCCAGCACCCGACTAGCTCCGGTTACGGCCACCGGGGAGCTGTTTTTT. The rearrangement uses TRBV10-2 and TRBJ2-2, with 7 bases aligning to TRBD2. V gave up 7 bases and J gave up 4 bases; unmatched junction bases: 15. In germline, CDR1 is WSHSY, CDR2 SAAADI. CDR3 size: 17 residues.

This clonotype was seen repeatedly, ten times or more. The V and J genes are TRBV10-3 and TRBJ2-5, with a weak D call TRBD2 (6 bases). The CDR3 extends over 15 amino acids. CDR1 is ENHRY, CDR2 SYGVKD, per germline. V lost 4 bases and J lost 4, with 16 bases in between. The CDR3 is CAISAAGGNGETQYF. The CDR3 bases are TGTGCCATCAGTGCGGCGGGCGGGAACGGAGAGACCCAGTACTTC.

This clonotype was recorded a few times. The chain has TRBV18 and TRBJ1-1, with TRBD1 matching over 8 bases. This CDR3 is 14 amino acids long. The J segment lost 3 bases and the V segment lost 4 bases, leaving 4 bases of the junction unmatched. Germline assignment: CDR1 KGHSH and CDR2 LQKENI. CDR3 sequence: CASSLQQGDTEAFF. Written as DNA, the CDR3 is TGTGCCAGCTCACTCCAACAGGGGGACACTGAAGCTTTCTTT.

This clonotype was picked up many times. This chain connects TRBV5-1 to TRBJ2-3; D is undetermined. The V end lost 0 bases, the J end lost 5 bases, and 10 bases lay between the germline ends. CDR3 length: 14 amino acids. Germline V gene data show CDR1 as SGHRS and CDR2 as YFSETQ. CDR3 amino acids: CASSLEGSIDTQYF. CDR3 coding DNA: TGCGCCAGCAGCTTGGAAGGTAGTATAGATACGCAGTATTTT.

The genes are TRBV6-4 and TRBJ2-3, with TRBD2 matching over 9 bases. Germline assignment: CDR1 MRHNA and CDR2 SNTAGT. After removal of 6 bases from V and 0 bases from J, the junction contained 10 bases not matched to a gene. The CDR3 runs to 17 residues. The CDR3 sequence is CASSQSTTSGSTDTQYF. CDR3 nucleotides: TGTGCCAGCAGCCAATCTACGACTAGCGGTAGCACAGATACGCAGTATTTT.

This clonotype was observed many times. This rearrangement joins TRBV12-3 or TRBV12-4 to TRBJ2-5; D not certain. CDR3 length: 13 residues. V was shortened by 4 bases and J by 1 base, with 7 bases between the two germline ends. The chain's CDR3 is CASSSVSQETQYF. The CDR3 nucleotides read TGTGCCAGCAGTTCAGTCTCCCAAGAGACCCAGTACTTC.

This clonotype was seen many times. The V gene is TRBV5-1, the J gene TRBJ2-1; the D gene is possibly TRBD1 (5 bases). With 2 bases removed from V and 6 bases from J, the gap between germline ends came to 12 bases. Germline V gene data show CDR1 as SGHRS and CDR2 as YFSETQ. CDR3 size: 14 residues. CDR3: CASSLRQRINEQFF. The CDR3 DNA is TGCGCCAGCAGCTTACGACAGAGGATCAATGAGCAGTTCTTC.

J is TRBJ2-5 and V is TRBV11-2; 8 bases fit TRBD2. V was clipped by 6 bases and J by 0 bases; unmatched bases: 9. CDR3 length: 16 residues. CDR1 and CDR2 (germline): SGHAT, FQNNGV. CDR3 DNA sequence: TGTGCCAGCAGGGGCGGGGCTAGCGGGCACCAAGAGACCCAGTACTTC. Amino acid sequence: CASRGGASGHQETQYF.

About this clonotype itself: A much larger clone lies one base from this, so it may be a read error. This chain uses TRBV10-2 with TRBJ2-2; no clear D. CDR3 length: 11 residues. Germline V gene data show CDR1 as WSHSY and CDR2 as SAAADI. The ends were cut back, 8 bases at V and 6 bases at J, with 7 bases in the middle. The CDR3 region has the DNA TGCGCCAGCCGCGCCGCCGGGGAGCTGTTTTTT. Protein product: CASRAAGELFF.

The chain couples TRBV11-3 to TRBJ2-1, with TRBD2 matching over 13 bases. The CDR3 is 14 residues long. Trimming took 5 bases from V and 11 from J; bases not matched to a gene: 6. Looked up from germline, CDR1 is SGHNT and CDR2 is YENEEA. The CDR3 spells CASSPRTSGGQQFF. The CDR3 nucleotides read TGTGCCAGCAGCCCAAGGACTAGCGGGGGTCAGCAGTTCTTC. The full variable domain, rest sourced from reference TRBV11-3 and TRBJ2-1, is EAGVVQSPRYKIIEKKQPVAFWCNPISGHNTLYWYLQNLGQGPELLIRYENEEAVDDSQLPKDRFSAERLKGVDSTLKIQPAELGDSAVYLCASSPRTSGGQQFFGPGTRLTVL.

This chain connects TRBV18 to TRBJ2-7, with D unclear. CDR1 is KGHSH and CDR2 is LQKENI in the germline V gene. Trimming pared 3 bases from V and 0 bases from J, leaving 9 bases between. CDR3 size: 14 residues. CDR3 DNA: TGTGCCAGCTCACCTTACGACCTCTCCTACGAGCAGTACTTC. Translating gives CASSPYDLSYEQYF.

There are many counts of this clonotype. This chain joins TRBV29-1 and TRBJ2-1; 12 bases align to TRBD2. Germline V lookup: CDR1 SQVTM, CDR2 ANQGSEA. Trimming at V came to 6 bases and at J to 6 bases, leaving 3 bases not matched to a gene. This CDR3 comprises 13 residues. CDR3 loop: CSVPGLAGNEQFF. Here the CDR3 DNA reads TGCAGCGTACCGGGACTAGCGGGCAATGAGCAGTTCTTC.

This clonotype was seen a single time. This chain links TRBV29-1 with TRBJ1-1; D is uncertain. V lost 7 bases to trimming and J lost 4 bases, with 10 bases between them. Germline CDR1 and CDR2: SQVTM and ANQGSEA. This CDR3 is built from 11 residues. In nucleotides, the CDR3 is TGCAGCGGAGAGCTAGGCACTGAAGCTTTCTTT. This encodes CSGELGTEAFF.

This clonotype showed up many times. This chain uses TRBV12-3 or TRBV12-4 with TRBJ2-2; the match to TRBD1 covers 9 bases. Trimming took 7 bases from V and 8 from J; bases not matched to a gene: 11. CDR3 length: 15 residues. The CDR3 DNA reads TGTGCCAGCACCTTACAGGGGGCAAGGGCTGGGGAGCTGTTTTTT. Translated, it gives CASTLQGARAGELFF.